This T cell receptor (beta chain) came from a study of response to subunit inactivated influenza vaccine. The CDR3 is 17 residues long. After removal of 0 bases from V and 4 bases from J, the junction contained 11 bases not matched to a gene. Study results and caveats: New T cells are recruited in small numbers by each seasonal influenza vaccination, according to the authors' suggestion.

MiXCR, applied by TCRdb to the RT-PCR reads, yields one record per CDR3 protein. The sample yields 550,000 to 800,000 distinct CDR3 sequences, around 14% seen once. This clonotype was observed at least ten times. What it recognizes is unknown. The sample consisted of PBMCs from blood, taken around two weeks before vaccination. The receptor comes from a man aged 45-65 years who received an inactivated influenza vaccine. This chain joins TRBV5-7 and TRBJ2-5; 8 nucleotides line up with TRBD2. TRBV5-7 is assigned to the ORF class and has an uncertain function. CDR3 DNA sequence: TGTGCCAGCAGCTTGGCCCTTTCCGGGAGGGAGGGAGAGACCCAGTACTTC. Protein: CASSLALSGREGETQYF.